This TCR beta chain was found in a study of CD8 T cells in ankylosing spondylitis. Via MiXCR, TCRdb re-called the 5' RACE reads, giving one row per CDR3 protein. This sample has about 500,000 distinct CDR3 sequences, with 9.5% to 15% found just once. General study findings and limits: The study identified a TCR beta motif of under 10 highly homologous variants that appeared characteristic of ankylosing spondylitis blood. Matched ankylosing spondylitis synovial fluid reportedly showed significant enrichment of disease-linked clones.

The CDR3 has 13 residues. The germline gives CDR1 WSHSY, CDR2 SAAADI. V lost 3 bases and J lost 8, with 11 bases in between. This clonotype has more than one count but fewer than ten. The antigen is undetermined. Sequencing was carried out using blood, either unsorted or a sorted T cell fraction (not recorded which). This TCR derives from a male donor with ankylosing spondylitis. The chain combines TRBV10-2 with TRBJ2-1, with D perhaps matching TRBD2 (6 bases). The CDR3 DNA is TGCGCCAGCAGTGACCCTGGGACTCATGAGCAGTTCTTC. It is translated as CASSDPGTHEQFF.